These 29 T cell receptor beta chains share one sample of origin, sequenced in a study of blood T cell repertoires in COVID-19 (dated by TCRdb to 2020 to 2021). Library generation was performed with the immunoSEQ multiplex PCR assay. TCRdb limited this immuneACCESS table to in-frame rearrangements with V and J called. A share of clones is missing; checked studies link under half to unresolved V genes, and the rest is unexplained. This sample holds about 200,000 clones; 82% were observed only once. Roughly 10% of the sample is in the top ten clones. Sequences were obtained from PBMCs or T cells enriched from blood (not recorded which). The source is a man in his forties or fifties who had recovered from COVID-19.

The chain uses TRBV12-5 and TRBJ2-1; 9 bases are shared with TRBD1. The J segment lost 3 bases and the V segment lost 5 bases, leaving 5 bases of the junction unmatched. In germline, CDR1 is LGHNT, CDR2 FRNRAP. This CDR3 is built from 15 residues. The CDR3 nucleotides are TGTGCTAGTGGTCAGGGACAGGGTATCTACAATGAGCAGTTCTTC. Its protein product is CASGQGQGIYNEQFF.

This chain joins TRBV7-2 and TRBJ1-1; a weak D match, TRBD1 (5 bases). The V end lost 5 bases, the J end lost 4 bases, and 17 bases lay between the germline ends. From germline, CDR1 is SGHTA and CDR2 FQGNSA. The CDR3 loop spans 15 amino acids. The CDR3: CASSTVGQGGTEAFF. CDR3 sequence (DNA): TGTGCCAGCAGCACAGTGGGGCAGGGTGGCACTGAAGCTTTCTTT.

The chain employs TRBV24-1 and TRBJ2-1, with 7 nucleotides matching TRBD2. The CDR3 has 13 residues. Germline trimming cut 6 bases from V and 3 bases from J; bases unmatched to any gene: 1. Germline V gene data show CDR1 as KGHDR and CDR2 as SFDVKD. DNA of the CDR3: TGTGCCACCAGTACTAGCGACTACAATGAGCAGTTCTTC. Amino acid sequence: CATSTSDYNEQFF.

The CDR3 nucleotides read TGTGCCAGCAGCGTAGTCAGCGGGAGGGGCGGGGAGCTGTTTTTT. Amino acids: CASSVVSGRGGELFF. The V gene is TRBV9, the J gene TRBJ2-2, with TRBD2 matching 10 bases. CDR3 size: 15 residues. In germline, CDR1 is SGDLS, CDR2 YYNGEE. J was trimmed by 7 bases and V by 0 bases; bases with no gene match: 3. Supplemented by reference TRBV9 and TRBJ2-2, the full variable domain reads DSGVTQTPKHLITATGQRVTLRCSPRSGDLSVYWYQQSLDQGLQFLIQYYNGEERAKGNILERFSAQQFPDLHSELNLSSLELGDSALYFCASSVVSGRGGELFFGEGSRLTVL.

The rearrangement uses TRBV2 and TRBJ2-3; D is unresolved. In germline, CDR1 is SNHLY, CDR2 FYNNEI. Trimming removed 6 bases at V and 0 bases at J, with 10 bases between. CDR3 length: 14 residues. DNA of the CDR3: TGTGCCAGCAGGACTCCCGCTAGCACAGATACGCAGTATTTT. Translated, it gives CASRTPASTDTQYF.

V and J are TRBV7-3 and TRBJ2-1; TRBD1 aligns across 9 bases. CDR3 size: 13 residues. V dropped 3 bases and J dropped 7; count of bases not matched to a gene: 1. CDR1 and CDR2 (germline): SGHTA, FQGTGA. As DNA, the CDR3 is TGTGCCAGCAGCTTTGGACAGGGGAATGAGCAGTTCTTC. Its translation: CASSFGQGNEQFF.

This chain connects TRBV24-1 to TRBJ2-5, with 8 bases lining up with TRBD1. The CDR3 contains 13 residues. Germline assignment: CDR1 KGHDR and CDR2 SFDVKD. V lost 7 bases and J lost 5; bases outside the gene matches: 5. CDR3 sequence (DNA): TGTGCCACCAGCCCAGGGGGCGTCGAGACCCAGTACTTC. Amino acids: CATSPGGVETQYF.

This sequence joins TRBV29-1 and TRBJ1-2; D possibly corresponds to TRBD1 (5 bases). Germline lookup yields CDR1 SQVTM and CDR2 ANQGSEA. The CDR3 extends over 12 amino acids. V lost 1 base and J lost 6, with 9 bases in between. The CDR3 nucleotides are TGCAGCGTTGAAGGGACACTCCATGGCTACACCTTC. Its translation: CSVEGTLHGYTF.

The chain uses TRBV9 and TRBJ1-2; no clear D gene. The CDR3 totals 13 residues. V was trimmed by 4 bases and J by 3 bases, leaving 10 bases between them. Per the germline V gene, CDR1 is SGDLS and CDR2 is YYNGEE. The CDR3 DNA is TGTGCCAGCAGCCCAGACACGGACTATGGCTACACCTTC. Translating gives CASSPDTDYGYTF.

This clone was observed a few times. CDR3 residues: CASMRDRPTGELFF. Here the CDR3 DNA reads TGTGCCAGCATGAGGGACAGACCCACCGGGGAGCTGTTTTTT. V gene TRBV2 combines with J gene TRBJ2-2; 7 bases map to TRBD1. The CDR3 is 14 residues long. Trimming took 7 bases from V and 4 from J; bases not matched to a gene: 6. Germline CDR1 SNHLY, CDR2 FYNNEI.

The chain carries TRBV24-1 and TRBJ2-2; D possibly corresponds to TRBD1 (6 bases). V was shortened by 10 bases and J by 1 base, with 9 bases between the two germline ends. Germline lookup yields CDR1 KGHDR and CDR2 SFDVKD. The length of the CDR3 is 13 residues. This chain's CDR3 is CATTGQNTGELFF. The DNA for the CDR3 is TGTGCCACGACGGGACAGAACACCGGGGAGCTGTTTTTT.

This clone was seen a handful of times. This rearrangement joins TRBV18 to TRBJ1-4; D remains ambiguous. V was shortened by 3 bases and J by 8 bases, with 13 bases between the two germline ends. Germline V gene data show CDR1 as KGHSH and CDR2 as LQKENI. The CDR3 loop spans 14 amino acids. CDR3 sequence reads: CASSPMTLNEKLFF. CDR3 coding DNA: TGTGCCAGCTCACCGATGACATTAAACGAAAAACTGTTTTTT.

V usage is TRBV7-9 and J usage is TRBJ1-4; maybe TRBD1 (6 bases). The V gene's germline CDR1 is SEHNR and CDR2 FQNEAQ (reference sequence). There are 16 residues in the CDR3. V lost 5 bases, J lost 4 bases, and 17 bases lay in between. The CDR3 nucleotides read TGTGCCAGCAGCGGCCGCCCAGGACAGCGTAATGAAAAACTGTTTTTT. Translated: CASSGRPGQRNEKLFF.

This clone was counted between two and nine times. The CDR3 DNA reads TGTGCCAGCACAGCGGGCCGAACCCCCTACAATGAGCAGTTCTTC. Amino acid sequence: CASTAGRTPYNEQFF. The V call is TRBV27, the J call TRBJ2-1, with a possible D match to TRBD2 (6 bases). Deletions cut 7 bases from V and 2 bases from J, with 15 bases between. This CDR3 spans 15 amino acids. Germline-derived CDR1 and CDR2 are MNHEY and SMNVEV (reference sequence).

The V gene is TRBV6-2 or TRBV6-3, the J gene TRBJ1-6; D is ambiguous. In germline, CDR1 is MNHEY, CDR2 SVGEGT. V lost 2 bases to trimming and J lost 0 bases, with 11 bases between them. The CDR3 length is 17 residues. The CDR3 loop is CASSYDRGPSYNSPLHF. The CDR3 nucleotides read TGTGCCAGCAGTTACGATCGAGGGCCCTCCTATAATTCACCCCTCCACTTT.

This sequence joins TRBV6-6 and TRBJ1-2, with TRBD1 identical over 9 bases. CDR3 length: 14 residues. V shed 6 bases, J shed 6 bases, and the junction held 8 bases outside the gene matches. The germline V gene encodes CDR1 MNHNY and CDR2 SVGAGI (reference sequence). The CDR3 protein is CASRRSGTGNGYTF. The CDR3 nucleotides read TGTGCCAGCAGGCGCTCGGGGACAGGGAATGGCTACACCTTC.

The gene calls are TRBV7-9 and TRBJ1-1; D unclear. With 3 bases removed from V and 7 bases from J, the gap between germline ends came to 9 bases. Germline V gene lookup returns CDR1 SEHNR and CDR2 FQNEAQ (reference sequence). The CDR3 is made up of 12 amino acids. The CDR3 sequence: CASSFVAGEAFF. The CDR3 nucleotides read TGTGCCAGCAGCTTTGTCGCGGGTGAAGCTTTCTTT.

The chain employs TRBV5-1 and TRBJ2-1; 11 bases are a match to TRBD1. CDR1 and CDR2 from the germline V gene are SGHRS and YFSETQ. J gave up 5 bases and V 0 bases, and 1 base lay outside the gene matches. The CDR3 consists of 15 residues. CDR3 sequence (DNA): TGCGCCAGCAGCTTGGAGGGACAGGGGGACAATGAGCAGTTCTTC. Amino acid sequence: CASSLEGQGDNEQFF.

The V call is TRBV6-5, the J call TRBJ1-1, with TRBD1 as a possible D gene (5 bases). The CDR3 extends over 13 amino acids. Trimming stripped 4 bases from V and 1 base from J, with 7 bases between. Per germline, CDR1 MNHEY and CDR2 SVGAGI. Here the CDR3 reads CASSFTGNTEAFF. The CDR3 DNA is TGTGCCAGCAGTTTTACAGGGAACACTGAAGCTTTCTTT.

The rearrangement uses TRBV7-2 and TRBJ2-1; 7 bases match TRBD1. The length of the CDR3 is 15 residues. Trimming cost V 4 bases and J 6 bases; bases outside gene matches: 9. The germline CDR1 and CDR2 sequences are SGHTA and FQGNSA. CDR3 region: CASSSPSRDSNEQFF. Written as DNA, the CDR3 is TGTGCCAGCAGCTCGCCCTCTCGGGACAGCAATGAGCAGTTCTTC. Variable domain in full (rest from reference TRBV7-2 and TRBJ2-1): GAGVSQSPSNKVTEKGKDVELRCDPISGHTALYWYRQSLGQGLEFLIYFQGNSAPDKSGLPSDRFSAERTGGSVSTLTIQRTQQEDSAVYLCASSSPSRDSNEQFFGPGTRLTVL.

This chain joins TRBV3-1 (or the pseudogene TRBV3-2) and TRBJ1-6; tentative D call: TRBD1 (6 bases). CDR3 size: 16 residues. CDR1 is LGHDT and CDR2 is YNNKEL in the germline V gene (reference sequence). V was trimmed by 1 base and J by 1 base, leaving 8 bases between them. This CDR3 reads CASSQAQGSYNSPLHF. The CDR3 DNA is TGTGCCAGCAGCCAAGCTCAGGGGTCCTATAATTCACCCCTCCACTTT.

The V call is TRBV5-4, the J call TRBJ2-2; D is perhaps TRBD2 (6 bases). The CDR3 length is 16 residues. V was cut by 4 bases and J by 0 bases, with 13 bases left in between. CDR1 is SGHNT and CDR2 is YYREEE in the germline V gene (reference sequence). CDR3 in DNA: TGTGCCAGCAGCCCAAATCCGGGAGCGAACACCGGGGAGCTGTTTTTT. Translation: CASSPNPGANTGELFF. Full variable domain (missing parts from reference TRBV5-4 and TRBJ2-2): ETGVTQSPTHLIKTRGQQVTLRCSSQSGHNTVSWYQQALGQGPQFIFQYYREEENGRGNFPPRFSGLQFPNYSSELNVNALELDDSALYLCASSPNPGANTGELFFGEGSRLTVL.

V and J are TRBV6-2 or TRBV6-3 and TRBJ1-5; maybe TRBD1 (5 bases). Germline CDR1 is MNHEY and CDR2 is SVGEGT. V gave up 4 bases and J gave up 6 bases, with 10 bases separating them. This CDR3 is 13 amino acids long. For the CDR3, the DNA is TGTGCCAGCAGTTGGGGACTCGCTCAGCCCCAGCATTTT. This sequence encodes CASSWGLAQPQHF.

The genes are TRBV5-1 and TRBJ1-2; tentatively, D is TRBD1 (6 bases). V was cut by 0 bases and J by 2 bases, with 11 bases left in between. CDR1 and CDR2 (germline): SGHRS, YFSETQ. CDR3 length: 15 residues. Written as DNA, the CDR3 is TGCGCCAGCAGCTTGGGGCCAGGGGAGAACTATGGCTACACCTTC. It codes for CASSLGPGENYGYTF.

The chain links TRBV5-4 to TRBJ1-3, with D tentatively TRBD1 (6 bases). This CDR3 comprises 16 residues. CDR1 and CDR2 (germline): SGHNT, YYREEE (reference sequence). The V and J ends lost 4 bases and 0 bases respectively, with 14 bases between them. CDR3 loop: CASSPGHQSSGNTIYF. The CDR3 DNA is TGTGCCAGCAGCCCGGGACACCAGAGCTCTGGAAACACCATATATTTT. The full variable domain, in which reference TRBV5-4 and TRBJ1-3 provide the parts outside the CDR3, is ETGVTQSPTHLIKTRGQQVTLRCSSQSGHNTVSWYQQALGQGPQFIFQYYREEENGRGNFPPRFSGLQFPNYSSELNVNALELDDSALYLCASSPGHQSSGNTIYFGEGSWLTVV.

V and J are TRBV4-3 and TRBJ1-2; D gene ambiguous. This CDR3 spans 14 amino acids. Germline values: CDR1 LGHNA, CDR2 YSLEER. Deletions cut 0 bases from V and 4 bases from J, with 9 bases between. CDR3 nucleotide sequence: TGCGCCAGCAGCCAAGACGCAGGCGCCTATGGCTACACCTTC. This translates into CASSQDAGAYGYTF.

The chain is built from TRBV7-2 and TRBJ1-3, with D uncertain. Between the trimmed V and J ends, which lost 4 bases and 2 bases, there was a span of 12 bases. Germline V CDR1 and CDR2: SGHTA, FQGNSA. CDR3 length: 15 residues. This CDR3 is CASSSGSGTGNTIYF. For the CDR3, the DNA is TGTGCCAGCAGCTCAGGTTCGGGAACTGGAAACACCATATATTTT.

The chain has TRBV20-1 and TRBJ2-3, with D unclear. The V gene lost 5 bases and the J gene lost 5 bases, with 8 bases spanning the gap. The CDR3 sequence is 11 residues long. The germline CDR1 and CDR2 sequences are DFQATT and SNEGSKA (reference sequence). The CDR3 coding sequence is TGCAGTGCTCCGGTCGTAGATACGCAGTATTTT. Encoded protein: CSAPVVDTQYF.

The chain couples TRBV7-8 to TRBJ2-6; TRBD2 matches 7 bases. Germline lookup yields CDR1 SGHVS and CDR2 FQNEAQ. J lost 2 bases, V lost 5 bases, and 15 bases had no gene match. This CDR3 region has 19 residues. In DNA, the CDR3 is TGTGCCAGCAGCCTTCCGGGAGGTAGGGGTGATGCTGGGGCCAACGTCCTGACTTTC. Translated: CASSLPGGRGDAGANVLTF. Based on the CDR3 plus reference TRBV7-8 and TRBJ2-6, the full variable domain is GAGVSQSPRYKVAKRGQDVALRCDPISGHVSLFWYQQALGQGPEFLTYFQNEAQLDKSGLPSDRFFAERPEGSVSTLKIQRTQQEDSAVYLCASSLPGGRGDAGANVLTFGAGSRLTVL.